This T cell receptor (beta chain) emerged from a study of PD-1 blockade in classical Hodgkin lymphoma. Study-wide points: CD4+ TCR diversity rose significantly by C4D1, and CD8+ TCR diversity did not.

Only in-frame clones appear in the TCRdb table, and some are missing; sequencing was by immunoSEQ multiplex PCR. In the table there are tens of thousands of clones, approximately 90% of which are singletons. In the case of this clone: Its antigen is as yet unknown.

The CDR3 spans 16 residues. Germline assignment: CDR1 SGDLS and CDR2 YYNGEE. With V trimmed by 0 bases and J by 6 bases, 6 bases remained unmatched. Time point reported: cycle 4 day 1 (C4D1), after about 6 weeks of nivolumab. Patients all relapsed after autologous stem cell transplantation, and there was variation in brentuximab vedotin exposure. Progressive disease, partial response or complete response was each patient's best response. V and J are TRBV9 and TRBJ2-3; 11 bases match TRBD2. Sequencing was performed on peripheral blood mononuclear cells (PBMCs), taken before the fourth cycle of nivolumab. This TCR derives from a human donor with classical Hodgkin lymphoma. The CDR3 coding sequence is TGTGCCAGCAGCGTAGCCCTAGCGGGGGGAGGTGATACGCAGTATTTT. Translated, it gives CASSVALAGGGDTQYF. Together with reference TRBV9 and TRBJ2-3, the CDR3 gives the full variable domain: DSGVTQTPKHLITATGQRVTLRCSPRSGDLSVYWYQQSLDQGLQFLIQYYNGEERAKGNILERFSAQQFPDLHSELNLSSLELGDSALYFCASSVALAGGGDTQYFGPGTRLTVL.